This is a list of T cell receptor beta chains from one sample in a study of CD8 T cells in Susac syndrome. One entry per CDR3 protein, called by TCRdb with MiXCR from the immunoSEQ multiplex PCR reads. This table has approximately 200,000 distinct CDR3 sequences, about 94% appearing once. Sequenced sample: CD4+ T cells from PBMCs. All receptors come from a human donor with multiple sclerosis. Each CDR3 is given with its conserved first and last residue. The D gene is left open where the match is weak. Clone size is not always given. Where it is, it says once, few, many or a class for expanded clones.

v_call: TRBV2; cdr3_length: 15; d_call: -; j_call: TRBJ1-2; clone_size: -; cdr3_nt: TGTGCCAGCAGTGGAAACAGATCACCTCAGTATGGCTACACCTTC; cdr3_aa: CASSGNRSPQYGYTF
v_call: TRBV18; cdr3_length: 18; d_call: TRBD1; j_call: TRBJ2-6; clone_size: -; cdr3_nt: TGTGCCAGCTCACCAGGGGACAGCCCCCTCTCTGGGGCCAACGTCCTGACTTTC; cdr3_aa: CASSPGDSPLSGANVLTF
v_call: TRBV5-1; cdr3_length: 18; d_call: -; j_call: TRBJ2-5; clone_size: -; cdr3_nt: TGCGCCAGCACCCTAGGTTTGGGGGTGCTAAGAAACCAAGAGACCCAGTACTTC; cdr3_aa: CASTLGLGVLRNQETQYF
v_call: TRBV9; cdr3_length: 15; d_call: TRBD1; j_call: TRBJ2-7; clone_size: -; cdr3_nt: TGTGCCAGCAGCGTGGGACCGGGACAGGGGTACGAGCAGTACTTC; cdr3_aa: CASSVGPGQGYEQYF
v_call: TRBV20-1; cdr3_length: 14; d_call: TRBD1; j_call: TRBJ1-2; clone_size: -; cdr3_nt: TGCAGTGTATCAGGGGACAGGGTGTACTATGGCTACACCTTC; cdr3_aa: CSVSGDRVYYGYTF
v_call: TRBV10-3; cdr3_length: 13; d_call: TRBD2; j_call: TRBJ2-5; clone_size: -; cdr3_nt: TGTGCCATCACCGCGGGGGGGCAAGAGACCCAGTACTTC; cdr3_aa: CAITAGGQETQYF
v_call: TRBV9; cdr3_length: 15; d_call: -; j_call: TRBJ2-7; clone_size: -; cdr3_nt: TGTGCCAGCAGCGTTAGTGGCACGAGCTCCTACGAGCAGTACTTC; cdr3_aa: CASSVSGTSSYEQYF
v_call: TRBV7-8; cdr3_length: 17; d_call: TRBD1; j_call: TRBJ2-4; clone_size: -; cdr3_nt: TGTGCCAGCAGCTTACTCCCAGGGGGCGCGACCAAAAACATTCAGTACTTC; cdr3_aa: CASSLLPGGATKNIQYF
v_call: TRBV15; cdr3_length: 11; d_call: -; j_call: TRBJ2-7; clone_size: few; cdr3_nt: TGTGCCACCAGCTCATACTACGAGCAGTACTTC; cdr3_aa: CATSSYYEQYF
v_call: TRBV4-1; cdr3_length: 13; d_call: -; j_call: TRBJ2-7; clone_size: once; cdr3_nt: TGCGCCAGCAGCCAAGGAATCCTGGAGCAGCAGTACTTC; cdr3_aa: CASSQGILEQQYF
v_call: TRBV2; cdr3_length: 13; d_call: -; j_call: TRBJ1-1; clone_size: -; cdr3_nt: TGTGCCAGCAGTGATCAGGGCCGAACTGAAGCTTTCTTT; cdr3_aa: CASSDQGRTEAFF
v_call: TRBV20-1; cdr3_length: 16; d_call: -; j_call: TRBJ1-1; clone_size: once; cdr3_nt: TGCAGTGCTAGATCCCCTGTGGGGGGCAGGAACACTGAAGCTTTCTTT; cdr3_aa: CSARSPVGGRNTEAFF
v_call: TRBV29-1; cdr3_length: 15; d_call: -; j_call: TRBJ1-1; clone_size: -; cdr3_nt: TGCAGCGTTGAACCGGGTTGGGGCATGAACACTGAAGCTTTCTTT; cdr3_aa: CSVEPGWGMNTEAFF
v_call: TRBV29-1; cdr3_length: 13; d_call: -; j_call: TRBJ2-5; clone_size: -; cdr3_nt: TGCAGCGTTGAAAAATTGGTAGGGGAGACCCAGTACTTC; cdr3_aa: CSVEKLVGETQYF
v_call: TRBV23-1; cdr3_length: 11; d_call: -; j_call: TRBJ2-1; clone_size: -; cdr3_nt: TGCGCCAGCAGGAGAGATGGTGAGCAGTTCTTC; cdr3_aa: CASRRDGEQFF
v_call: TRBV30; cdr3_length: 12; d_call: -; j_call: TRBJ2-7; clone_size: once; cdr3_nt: TGTGCCTGGAGCGTTCTTGGTCACGAGCAGTACTTC; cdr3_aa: CAWSVLGHEQYF
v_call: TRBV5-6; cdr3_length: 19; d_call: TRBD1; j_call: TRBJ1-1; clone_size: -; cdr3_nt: TGTGCCAGCAGCTCTATCCACTTCCTCGGACAGGGAGAGAACACTGAAGCTTTCTTT; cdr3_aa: CASSSIHFLGQGENTEAFF
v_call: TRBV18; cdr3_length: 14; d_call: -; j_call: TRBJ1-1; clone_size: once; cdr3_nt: TGTGCCAGCTCACCGGAGGTCACCAACACTGAAGCTTTCTTT; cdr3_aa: CASSPEVTNTEAFF
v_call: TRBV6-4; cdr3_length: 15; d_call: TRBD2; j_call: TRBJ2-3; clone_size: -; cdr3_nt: TGTGCCAGCAGCCCGGGACTAGGGCCCACAGATACGCAGTATTTT; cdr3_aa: CASSPGLGPTDTQYF